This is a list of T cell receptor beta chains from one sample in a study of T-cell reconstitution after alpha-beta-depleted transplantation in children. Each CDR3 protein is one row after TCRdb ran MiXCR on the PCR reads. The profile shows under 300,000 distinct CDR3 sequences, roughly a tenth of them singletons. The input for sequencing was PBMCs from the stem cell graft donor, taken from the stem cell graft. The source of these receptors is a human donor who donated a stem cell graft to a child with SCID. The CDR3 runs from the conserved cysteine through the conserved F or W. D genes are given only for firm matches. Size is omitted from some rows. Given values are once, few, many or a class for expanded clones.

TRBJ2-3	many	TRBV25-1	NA	CASSEGVFTDTQYF	TGTGCCAGCAGTGAAGGTGTTTTCACAGATACGCAGTATTTT
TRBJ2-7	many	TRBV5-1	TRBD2	CASSFGGDEQYF	TGCGCCAGCAGCTTTGGGGGGGACGAGCAGTACTTC
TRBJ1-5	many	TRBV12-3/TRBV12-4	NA	CASSLGGGTNQPQHF	TGTGCCAGCAGTTTGGGGGGAGGCACAAATCAGCCCCAGCATTTT
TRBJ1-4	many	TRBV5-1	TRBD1	CASSARTGEVEKLFF	TGCGCCAGCAGCGCTAGAACAGGGGAGGTTGAAAAACTGTTTTTT
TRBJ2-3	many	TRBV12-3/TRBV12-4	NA	CASSRGFTDTQYF	TGTGCCAGCAGCCGGGGGTTCACAGATACGCAGTATTTT
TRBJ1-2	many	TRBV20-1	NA	CSALETVNYGYTF	TGCAGTGCCTTAGAGACAGTAAACTATGGCTACACCTTC
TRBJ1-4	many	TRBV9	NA	CASSARVTEGKLFF	TGTGCCAGCAGCGCACGGGTGACCGAGGGAAAACTGTTTTTT
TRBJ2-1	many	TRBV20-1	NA	CSAQLGAAAYNEQFF	TGCAGTGCCCAACTAGGGGCAGCTGCCTACAATGAGCAGTTCTTC
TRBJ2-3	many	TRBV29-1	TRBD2	CSGTLAGFTTQYF	TGCAGCGGTACACTAGCGGGGTTTACTACGCAGTATTTT
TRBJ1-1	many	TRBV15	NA	CATSSEVNTEAFF	TGTGCCACCAGCAGTGAAGTGAACACTGAAGCTTTCTTT
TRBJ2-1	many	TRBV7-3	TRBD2	CASSQRGGYNEQFF	TGTGCCAGCAGCCAGCGGGGGGGATACAATGAGCAGTTCTTC
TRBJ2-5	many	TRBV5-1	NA	CASSEGVGETQYF	TGCGCCAGCAGCGAGGGGGTCGGAGAGACCCAGTACTTC
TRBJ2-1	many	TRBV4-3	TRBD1	CASSQETGGGNEQFF	TGCGCCAGCAGCCAAGAGACAGGGGGTGGGAATGAGCAGTTCTTC
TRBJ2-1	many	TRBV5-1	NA	CASSGIGGGTLSPFF	TGCGCCAGCAGCGGTATTGGCGGGGGCACTTTGAGTCCGTTCTTC
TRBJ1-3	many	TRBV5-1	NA	CASSLAFGRHAGNTIYF	TGCGCCAGCAGCTTGGCCTTTGGACGGCATGCTGGAAACACCATATATTTT
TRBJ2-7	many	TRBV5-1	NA	CASRPQGSYEQYF	TGCGCCAGCAGACCTCAGGGATCCTACGAGCAGTACTTC
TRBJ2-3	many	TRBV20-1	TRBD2	CSARRSGGADTQYF	TGCAGTGCTAGAAGGAGCGGGGGGGCAGATACGCAGTATTTT
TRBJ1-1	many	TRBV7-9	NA	CASSMGRETEAFF	TGTGCCAGCAGCATGGGGCGGGAGACTGAAGCTTTCTTT
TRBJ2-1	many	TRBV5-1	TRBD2	CASSLFPGLVPPHEQFF	TGCGCCAGCAGCTTGTTCCCGGGACTAGTCCCCCCCCATGAGCAGTTCTTC
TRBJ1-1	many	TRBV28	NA	CASTPRWSNTEAFF	TGTGCCAGCACCCCCCGGTGGTCGAACACTGAAGCTTTCTTT
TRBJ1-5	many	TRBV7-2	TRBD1	CASSLQGEYQPQHF	TGTGCCAGCAGCTTACAGGGGGAGTATCAGCCCCAGCATTTT
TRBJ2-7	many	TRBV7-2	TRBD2	CASSLEAGVSYEQYF	TGTGCCAGCAGCTTAGAGGCGGGAGTAAGCTACGAGCAGTACTTC
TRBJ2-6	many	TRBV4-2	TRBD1	CASSVPGQGALSGANVLTF	TGTGCCAGCAGCGTCCCGGGACAGGGGGCTCTCTCTGGGGCCAACGTCCTGACTTTC
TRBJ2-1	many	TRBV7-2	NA	CASSLPGSYNEQFF	TGTGCCAGCAGCTTACCGGGCTCCTACAATGAGCAGTTCTTC
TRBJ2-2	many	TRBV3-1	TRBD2	CASSLRGGTGELFF	TGTGCCAGCAGCCTTCGGGGGGGCACCGGGGAGCTGTTTTTT
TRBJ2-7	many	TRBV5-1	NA	CASSLVPSYEQYF	TGCGCCAGCAGCTTGGTCCCCTCCTACGAGCAGTACTTC
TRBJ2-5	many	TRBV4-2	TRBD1	CASSQDYRGKETQYF	TGTGCCAGCAGCCAAGACTACAGGGGGAAGGAGACCCAGTACTTC
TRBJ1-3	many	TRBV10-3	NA	CAISVSNSGNTIYF	TGTGCCATCAGTGTGAGCAACTCTGGAAACACCATATATTTT
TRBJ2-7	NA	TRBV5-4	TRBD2	CASSLWSAGGVYEQYF	TGTGCCAGCAGCTTGTGGTCTGCGGGGGGCGTCTACGAGCAGTACTTC
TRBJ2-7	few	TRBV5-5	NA	CASHYRDVRYEQYF	TGTGCCAGCCACTACCGGGACGTACGCTACGAGCAGTACTTC
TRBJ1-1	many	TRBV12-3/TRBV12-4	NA	CASSPGAATEAFF	TGTGCCAGCAGCCCAGGGGCGGCCACTGAAGCTTTCTTT
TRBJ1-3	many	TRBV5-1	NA	CASSNPGRQSGNTIYF	TGCGCCAGCAGCAACCCCGGACGGCAATCTGGAAACACCATATATTTT
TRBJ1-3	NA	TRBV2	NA	CASSEWRGTTGNTIYF	TGTGCCAGCAGTGAGTGGAGGGGGACGACTGGAAACACCATATATTTT
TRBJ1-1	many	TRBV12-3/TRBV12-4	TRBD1	CATDRGSTEAFF	TGTGCCACCGACAGGGGTTCCACTGAAGCTTTCTTT
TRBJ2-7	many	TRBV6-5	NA	CASSYGTPYEQYF	TGTGCCAGCAGTTACGGGACCCCCTACGAGCAGTACTTC
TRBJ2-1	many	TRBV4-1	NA	CASSQVRDTAEQFF	TGCGCCAGCAGCCAAGTCAGGGACACAGCTGAGCAGTTCTTC
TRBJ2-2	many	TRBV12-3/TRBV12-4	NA	CASRGDSTGELFF	TGTGCCAGCAGGGGAGACTCCACCGGGGAGCTGTTTTTT
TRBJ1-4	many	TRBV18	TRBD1	CASSPDRLNEKLFF	TGTGCCAGCTCACCGGACAGGCTTAATGAAAAACTGTTTTTT
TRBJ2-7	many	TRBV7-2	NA	CASSSSGELSQQYF	TGTGCCAGCAGCTCTTCCGGTGAACTCTCCCAGCAGTACTTC
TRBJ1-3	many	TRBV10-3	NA	CAISGGGNTIYF	TGTGCCATCAGTGGCGGAGGAAACACCATATATTTT
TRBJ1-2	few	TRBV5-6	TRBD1	CASSYPDRGEGYTF	TGTGCCAGCAGCTACCCCGACAGGGGTGAAGGCTACACCTTC
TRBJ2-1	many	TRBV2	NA	CASSERDHLRDEQFF	TGTGCCAGCAGTGAAAGGGACCACCTACGGGATGAGCAGTTCTTC
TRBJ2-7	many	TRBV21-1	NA	CASSRDRGNEQYF	TGTGCCAGCAGCAGAGACAGGGGCAACGAGCAGTACTTC
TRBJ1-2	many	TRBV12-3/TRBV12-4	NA	CASSFRQESNYGYTF	TGTGCCAGCAGTTTCCGACAGGAAAGTAACTATGGCTACACCTTC